This T cell receptor beta chain appears in the sequencing data of a study of T cell responses to AZD1222 COVID-19 vaccine. Study observations and caveats: It was only a handful of AZD1222 recipients who were seropositive at baseline. Females made up more of the donors, who were largely white British, and clonal diversity may have come out too low.

Clones were sequenced by immunoSEQ multiplex PCR, and TCRdb holds only the in-frame ones, with some missing. This sample has 110,000 to 150,000 clones, with just over 90% found just once. Remarks on this clone: Its antigen is still unknown.

The germline V and J ends were trimmed by 2 bases and 3 bases, with 13 bases remaining between them. The CDR3 loop spans 15 amino acids. From germline, CDR1 is MNHNY and CDR2 SVGAGI (reference sequence). The sequence was collected from an adult in good health. V gene TRBV6-6 combines with J gene TRBJ2-5, with no clear D. The sequencing used peripheral blood, collected on day 0 of AZD1222 vaccination. CDR3 DNA sequence: TGTGCCAGCAGTTACCCCGACTGGGCGGAAGAGACCCAGTACTTC. Translation gives CASSYPDWAEETQYF.